A selection of T cell receptor beta chains follows, all from one sample in a study of T cell responses to AZD1222 COVID-19 vaccine. Data came from immunoSEQ multiplex PCR; TCRdb stores just in-frame clones and leaves some out. The profile covers about 140,000 clones, with more than 85% appearing a single time and approximately 3.7% taken by the ten largest. The input for sequencing was peripheral blood, taken 28 days after the second AZD1222 dose. The receptors derive from an adult who received the AZD1222 COVID-19 vaccine. Each CDR3 is given with its conserved first and last residue. The order of the fields is clone size, V gene, CDR3 length, J gene, D gene, CDR3 DNA, CDR3 protein. D genes are given only for firm matches. Expanded clones get a size class; other rows say once, few or many, or leave the size out.

>once|TRBV4-3|17|TRBJ1-4|.
TGCGCCAGCAGCCAATTTCTAGCCGGGACAAGTGGTGAAAAACTGTTTTTT
CASSQFLAGTSGEKLFF
>once|TRBV11-2|14|TRBJ1-3|.
TGTGCCAGCAGCTGGGTTTTATCTGGAAACACCATATATTTT
CASSWVLSGNTIYF
>.|TRBV20-1|11|TRBJ1-4|.
TGCAGTGCTGCAACTAATGAAAAACTGTTTTTT
CSAATNEKLFF
>.|TRBV2|15|TRBJ1-1|TRBD1
TGTGCCACCACCGGGACAGGGGGGATGAACACTGAAGCTTTCTTT
CATTGTGGMNTEAFF
>.|TRBV3-1/TRBV3-2|17|TRBJ1-6|.
TGTGCCAGCAGCCAAGATCTCTGGGCCCGGATTAATTCACCCCTCCACTTT
CASSQDLWARINSPLHF
>.|TRBV28|14|TRBJ1-5|TRBD1
TGTGCCAGCAGTTTAACAGGGGGCGGCCAGCCCCAGCATTTT
CASSLTGGGQPQHF
>once|TRBV11-3|15|TRBJ2-1|TRBD2
TGTGCCAGCAGCTTAGGCGGGAGGCAGTACAATGAGCAGTTCTTC
CASSLGGRQYNEQFF
>.|TRBV6-5|13|TRBJ1-1|.
TGTGCCAGCAGAATCACAGGTAACACTGAAGCTTTCTTT
CASRITGNTEAFF
>.|TRBV4-3|14|TRBJ2-7|.
TGCGCCAGCAGCCAGGCCGTGGGTACCTACGAGCAGTACTTC
CASSQAVGTYEQYF
>.|TRBV3-1/TRBV3-2|14|TRBJ1-6|.
TGTGCCAGCAGCCCCAACTGGTCGGATTCACCCCTCCACTTT
CASSPNWSDSPLHF
>.|TRBV2|14|TRBJ1-5|.
TGTGCCAGCAGTGTACTAAACCCAAATCAGCCCCAGCATTTT
CASSVLNPNQPQHF
>.|TRBV4-3|15|TRBJ2-1|.
TGCGCCAGCAGCCAAAACGGGAGAAGCACAAATGAGCAGTTCTTC
CASSQNGRSTNEQFF
>.|TRBV28|16|TRBJ1-4|.
TGTGCCAGCAGCTCTAGGAAGACAGTTAGTAATGAAAAACTGTTTTTT
CASSSRKTVSNEKLFF
>.|TRBV4-3|14|TRBJ1-1|.
TGCGCCAGCAGCATCGGGGGAAGGGGCACTGAAGCTTTCTTT
CASSIGGRGTEAFF
>.|TRBV28|15|TRBJ2-7|.
TGTGCCAGCAGTTTACGTTATACCCCCTCCTACGAGCAGTACTTC
CASSLRYTPSYEQYF
>.|TRBV7-3|12|TRBJ2-1|.
TGTGCCAGCAGCTTAACGCGGAATGAGCAGTTCTTC
CASSLTRNEQFF